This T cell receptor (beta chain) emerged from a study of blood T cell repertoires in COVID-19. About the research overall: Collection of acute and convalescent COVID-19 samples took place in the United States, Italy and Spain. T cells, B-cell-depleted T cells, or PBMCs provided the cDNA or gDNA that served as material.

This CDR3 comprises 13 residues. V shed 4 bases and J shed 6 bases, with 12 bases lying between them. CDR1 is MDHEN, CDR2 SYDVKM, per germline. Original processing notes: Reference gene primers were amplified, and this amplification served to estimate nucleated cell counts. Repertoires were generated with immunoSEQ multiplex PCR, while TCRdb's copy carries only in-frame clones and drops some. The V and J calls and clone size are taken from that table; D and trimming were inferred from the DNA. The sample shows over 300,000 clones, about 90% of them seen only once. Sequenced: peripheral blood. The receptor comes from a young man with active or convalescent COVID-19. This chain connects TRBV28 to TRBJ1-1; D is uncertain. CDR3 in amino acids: CASSSAGIAEAFF. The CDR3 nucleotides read TGTGCCAGCAGTTCCGCGGGGATTGCTGAAGCTTTCTTT.